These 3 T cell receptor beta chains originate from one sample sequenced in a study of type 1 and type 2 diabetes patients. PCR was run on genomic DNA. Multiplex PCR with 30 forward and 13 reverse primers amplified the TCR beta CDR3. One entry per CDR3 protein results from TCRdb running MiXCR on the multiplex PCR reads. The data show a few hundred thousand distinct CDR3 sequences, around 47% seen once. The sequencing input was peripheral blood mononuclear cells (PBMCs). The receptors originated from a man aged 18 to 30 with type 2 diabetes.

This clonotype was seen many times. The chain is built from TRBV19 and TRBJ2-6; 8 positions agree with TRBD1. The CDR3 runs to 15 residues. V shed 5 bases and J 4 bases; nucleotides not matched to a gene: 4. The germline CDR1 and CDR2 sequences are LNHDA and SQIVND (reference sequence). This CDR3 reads CASSDRGSGANVLTF. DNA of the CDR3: TGTGCCAGTAGTGACAGGGGATCGGGGGCCAACGTCCTGACTTTC.

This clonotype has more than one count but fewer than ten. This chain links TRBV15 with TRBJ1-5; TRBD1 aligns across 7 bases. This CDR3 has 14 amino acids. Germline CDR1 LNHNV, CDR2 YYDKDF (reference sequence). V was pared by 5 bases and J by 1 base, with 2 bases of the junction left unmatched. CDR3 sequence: CATSEGGSNQPQHF. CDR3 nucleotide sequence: TGTGCCACCAGCGAAGGGGGCAGCAATCAGCCCCAGCATTTT.

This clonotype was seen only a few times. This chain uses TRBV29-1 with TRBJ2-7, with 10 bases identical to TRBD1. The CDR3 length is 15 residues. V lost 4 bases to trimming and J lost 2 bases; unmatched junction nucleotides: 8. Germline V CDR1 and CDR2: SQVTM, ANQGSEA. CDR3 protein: CSVGRGDRGTYEQYF. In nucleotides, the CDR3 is TGCAGCGTTGGACGAGGGGACAGGGGCACCTACGAGCAGTACTTC.